These 23 T cell receptor beta chains were sequenced from one sample in a study of siplizumab effects on memory and regulatory T cells. The assay was immunoSEQ multiplex PCR, and TCRdb's table has in-frame clones only and misses some. Seen here are under 100,000 clones, about 95% observed once, and the top ten hold 1% to 1.5%. Sequenced sample: non-Treg CD4+ T cells sorted from blood. These receptors were obtained from a human donor in good health.

The J gene is TRBJ2-1, the V gene TRBV7-9, with 9 bases that match TRBD2. Trimming took 2 bases from V and 6 from J; bases not matched to a gene: 5. CDR3 length: 15 residues. Germline V CDR1 and CDR2: SEHNR, FQNEAQ (reference sequence). The CDR3 bases are TGTGCCAGCAGCTTAAGGAGGACTAGCGTCAATGAGCAGTTCTTC. It translates to CASSLRRTSVNEQFF.

The chain is built from TRBV15 and TRBJ1-1; no reliable D call. V lost 1 base, J lost 10 bases, and 16 bases lay in between. This CDR3 comprises 14 residues. The germline gives CDR1 LNHNV, CDR2 YYDKDF (reference sequence). CDR3 amino acids: CATSRVKDGLAAFF. The CDR3 DNA reads as TGTGCCACCAGCAGAGTTAAAGACGGCTTGGCAGCTTTCTTT.

V usage is TRBV23-1 and J usage is TRBJ2-1; 10 nucleotides line up with TRBD2. TRBV23-1 is classed as an ORF, of uncertain function. Germline trimming cut 1 base from V and 7 bases from J; bases unmatched to any gene: 4. This CDR3 contains 15 residues. CDR3 sequence: CASSQLAGGPNEQFF. CDR3 nucleotides: TGCGCCAGCAGTCAATTAGCGGGAGGCCCAAATGAGCAGTTCTTC.

The V call is TRBV2, the J call TRBJ2-1; TRBD2 might be the D (5 bases). The CDR3 is 15 amino acids. Germline assignment: CDR1 SNHLY and CDR2 FYNNEI. The ends were cut back, 2 bases at V and 3 bases at J, with 11 bases in the middle. The DNA of the CDR3 is TGTGCCAGCAGTGAACGGACTGGGAACTACAATGAGCAGTTCTTC. This codes for CASSERTGNYNEQFF.

The J gene is TRBJ2-7, the V gene TRBV2; D possibly corresponds to TRBD2 (6 bases). This CDR3 contains 14 residues. V was cut by 11 bases and J by 0 bases, with 17 bases left in between. Germline V gene lookup returns CDR1 SNHLY and CDR2 FYNNEI. The CDR3 nucleotides are TGTGCCCGCGGGGAGCAGGCCGGCTCCTACGAGCAGTACTTC. Encoded protein: CARGEQAGSYEQYF.

A few counts support this clone. The V gene is TRBV12-5, the J gene TRBJ1-5, with D perhaps matching TRBD1 (6 bases). The germline CDR1 and CDR2 sequences are LGHNT and FRNRAP. The CDR3 has 14 residues. V was shortened by 7 bases and J by 5 bases, with 15 bases between the two germline ends. The DNA of the CDR3 is TGTGCTAGTGCAACGGGACACCTTGATCAGCCCCAGCATTTT. This codes for CASATGHLDQPQHF.

The V gene is TRBV27, the J gene TRBJ2-1; no definite D call. V gave up 2 bases and J gave up 7 bases, with 6 bases separating them. CDR1 is MNHEY, CDR2 SMNVEV, per germline (reference sequence). CDR3 length: 12 residues. The CDR3 bases are TGTGCCAGCAGTTTAAAGATGAATGAGCAGTTCTTC. It is translated as CASSLKMNEQFF.

The J gene is TRBJ2-3, the V gene TRBV7-2; D assignment may be TRBD1 or TRBD2 (5 bases each). V was trimmed by 1 base and J by 1 base, leaving 9 bases between them. CDR3 length: 15 amino acids. CDR1 is SGHTA, CDR2 FQGNSA, per germline. CDR3 in DNA: TGTGCCAGCAGCTTAGTGCAGGGACGCACAGATACGCAGTATTTT. Protein product: CASSLVQGRTDTQYF. The complete variable domain, with remaining parts taken from reference TRBV7-2 and TRBJ2-3, reads GAGVSQSPSNKVTEKGKDVELRCDPISGHTALYWYRQSLGQGLEFLIYFQGNSAPDKSGLPSDRFSAERTGGSVSTLTIQRTQQEDSAVYLCASSLVQGRTDTQYFGPGTRLTVL.

The count of this clone is one. This rearrangement joins TRBV7-9 to TRBJ2-2; TRBD1 might be the D (5 bases). CDR1 and CDR2 (germline): SEHNR, FQNEAQ (reference sequence). V was shortened by 5 bases and J by 4 bases, with 20 bases between the two germline ends. The CDR3 consists of 17 residues. The CDR3 loop is CASSRFLDRSGTGELFF. The CDR3 DNA sequence: TGTGCCAGCAGCCGATTCCTCGACAGATCCGGCACCGGGGAGCTGTTTTTT.

This clone was counted once. The rearrangement uses TRBV29-1 and TRBJ2-3; D tentatively reads TRBD1 or TRBD2 (5 bases each). CDR3 length equals 12 residues. Looked up from germline, CDR1 is SQVTM and CDR2 is ANQGSEA. Trimming pared 7 bases from V and 2 bases from J, leaving 10 bases between. The CDR3 nucleotides read TGCAGCGGAGGGACGGTCACAGATACGCAGTATTTT. This gives the protein CSGGTVTDTQYF.

V and J are TRBV5-1 and TRBJ2-7; 11 nucleotides agree with TRBD2. Germline lookup yields CDR1 SGHRS and CDR2 YFSETQ. The ends lost 4 bases at V and 6 bases at J; junction bases unmatched: 6. The length of the CDR3 is 14 residues. The chain's CDR3 is CASSKTGTSGEQYF. CDR3 bases: TGCGCCAGCAGCAAAACCGGGACTAGCGGCGAGCAGTACTTC.

The rearrangement uses TRBV5-6 and TRBJ2-7; TRBD1 is a possible D gene (5 bases). There are 13 residues in the CDR3. Germline assignment: CDR1 SGHDT and CDR2 YYEEEE. V lost 1 base and J 12 bases, leaving 17 bases between the germline ends. The CDR3, as DNA: TGTGCCAGCAGCTTGTATGTAACAGGCCAACCGTACTTC. It codes for CASSLYVTGQPYF.

The chain combines TRBV6-5 with TRBJ2-3; either TRBD1 or TRBD2 may supply D (5 bases each). The CDR3 length is 15 residues. Germline V gene lookup returns CDR1 MNHEY and CDR2 SVGAGI. Between the trimmed V and J ends, which lost 10 bases and 6 bases, there was a span of 23 bases. This CDR3 is CANKMSGHRGDTQYF. The CDR3 region has the DNA TGTGCCAACAAGATGTCAGGACATAGAGGGGATACGCAGTATTTT.

V is TRBV6-1 and J is TRBJ2-5; tentative D call: TRBD1 (5 bases). V dropped 3 bases and J dropped 7 bases, with 12 bases sitting between them. The CDR3 has 13 residues. The germline gives CDR1 MNHNS, CDR2 SASEGT. The CDR3 nucleotides read TGTGCCAGCAGTGACTCAGGGTTGGGGACCCAGTACTTC. Amino acids: CASSDSGLGTQYF.

The chain combines TRBV5-1 with TRBJ2-5; TRBD2 agrees at 7 bases. Germline CDR1 is SGHRS and CDR2 is YFSETQ. CDR3 length: 13 residues. Trimming at V came to 4 bases and at J to 3 bases, leaving 3 bases not matched to a gene. CDR3 coding DNA: TGCGCCAGCAGCCGAAGCGGGGAAGAGACCCAGTACTTC. Protein sequence: CASSRSGEETQYF.

The V call is TRBV18, the J call TRBJ2-7; a weak D match, TRBD1 (5 bases). Trimming took off 4 bases at V and 3 bases at J, with 10 bases between the two ends. CDR3 length: 13 residues. Germline loops: CDR1 KGHSH, CDR2 LQKENI. DNA of the CDR3: TGTGCCAGCTCACTGGGGCAGAACTACGAGCAGTACTTC. It codes for CASSLGQNYEQYF.

CDR3 nucleotide sequence: TGTGCCTGGAGCCCCTTCCACGGGGAGCAGTTCTTC. Translated, it gives CAWSPFHGEQFF. The genes are TRBV30 and TRBJ2-1; no definite D call. The germline gives CDR1 GTSNPN, CDR2 SVGIG (reference sequence). V was trimmed by 3 bases and J by 10 bases, leaving 13 bases between them. The CDR3 runs to 12 residues.

V and J are TRBV5-1 and TRBJ1-1; maybe TRBD1 (6 bases). From germline, CDR1 is SGHRS and CDR2 YFSETQ. The V gene lost 0 bases and the J gene lost 5 bases, with 20 bases spanning the gap. This CDR3 region has 17 residues. The CDR3 bases are TGCGCCAGCAGCTTGGCCGGGACATGGATGGGGGGAACTGAAGCTTTCTTT. It encodes CASSLAGTWMGGTEAFF.

This sequence joins TRBV18 and TRBJ2-2; D uncertain. Germline V lookup: CDR1 KGHSH, CDR2 LQKENI. The CDR3 is 14 amino acids. Between the trimmed V and J ends, which lost 6 bases and 3 bases, there was a span of 11 bases. The CDR3 nucleotides read TGTGCCAGCTCCCTACCAGATCACACCGGGGAGCTGTTTTTT. This gives the protein CASSLPDHTGELFF. Filled out from reference TRBV18 and TRBJ2-2, the complete variable domain reads NAGVMQNPRHLVRRRGQEARLRCSPMKGHSHVYWYRQLPEEGLKFMVYLQKENIIDESGMPKERFSAEFPKEGPSILRIQQVVRGDSAAYFCASSLPDHTGELFFGEGSRLTVL.

The chain links TRBV28 to TRBJ2-2; weak D call: TRBD2 (6 bases). V shed 8 bases and J shed 6 bases, with 16 bases lying between them. Germline lookup yields CDR1 MDHEN and CDR2 SYDVKM. The CDR3 covers 14 residues. The CDR3 here is CASHQAGRPGELFF. The DNA for the CDR3 is TGTGCCAGCCATCAGGCGGGACGTCCCGGGGAGCTGTTTTTT.

The CDR3 protein is CASSERAAGSTEAFF. Here the CDR3 DNA reads TGTGCCAGCAGTGAAAGGGCAGCTGGAAGCACTGAAGCTTTCTTT. V usage is TRBV6-1 and J usage is TRBJ1-1; D is ambiguous. CDR3 length: 15 amino acids. With 2 bases removed from V and 4 bases from J, the gap between germline ends came to 14 bases. Per the germline V gene, CDR1 is MNHNS and CDR2 is SASEGT.

The genes are TRBV7-9 and TRBJ2-3; tentative D call: TRBD1 (6 bases). Deletions cut 1 base from V and 6 bases from J, with 8 bases between. Germline V gene lookup returns CDR1 SEHNR and CDR2 FQNEAQ (reference sequence). CDR3 size: 13 residues. The CDR3 sequence: CASSLDRADTQYF. The CDR3 DNA sequence: TGTGCCAGCAGCTTAGACAGGGCTGATACGCAGTATTTT.

The rearrangement joins TRBV11-2 to TRBJ2-1; 8 bases agree with TRBD1. The germline CDR1 and CDR2 sequences are SGHAT and FQNNGV. CDR3 length: 15 residues. Trimming took 5 bases from V and 6 from J; bases not matched to a gene: 9. This chain's CDR3 is CASSGQGYAGNEQFF. The CDR3 DNA follows: TGTGCCAGCAGCGGACAGGGATATGCGGGCAATGAGCAGTTCTTC.